These 18 T cell receptor beta chains came from one sample sequenced in a study of CD8 T cells in Susac syndrome. After extraction with the RNeasy kit, about 0.5 to 1 ug of the RNA was reverse transcribed using random hexamers. TCRdb re-analysed the immunoSEQ multiplex PCR reads in MiXCR, keeping a single row per CDR3 protein. The sample includes about 130,000 distinct CDR3 sequences, 90% to 95% seen only once; the top ten take roughly 0.11%. Source material: CD4+ T cells from PBMCs. The origin of the receptors is a human donor in good health.

The chain has TRBV6-4 and TRBJ1-2; 7 bases are shared with TRBD1. CDR3 length: 12 residues. CDR1 MRHNA and CDR2 SNTAGT come from the germline V gene. V trimming: 4 bases; J trimming: 11 bases; junction bases outside the gene matches: 7. The CDR3 bases are TGTGCCAGCAGTGCTTCCGGGACAGAGTACACCTTC. Protein sequence: CASSASGTEYTF.

This rearrangement joins TRBV28 to TRBJ2-7; D perhaps matches TRBD1 (6 bases). Trimming cost V 5 bases and J 0 bases, with 8 bases left between them. Germline V gene lookup returns CDR1 MDHEN and CDR2 SYDVKM. This CDR3 is 13 amino acids long. The CDR3: CASSGGTSYEQYF. The DNA of the CDR3 is TGTGCCAGCAGTGGGGGCACCTCCTACGAGCAGTACTTC.

V usage is TRBV7-2 and J usage is TRBJ1-2; 9 bases agree with TRBD1. In germline, CDR1 is SGHTA, CDR2 FQGNSA. The CDR3 runs to 15 residues. With V trimmed by 5 bases and J by 5 bases, 9 bases remained unmatched. CDR3 sequence reads: CASSREQGATYGYTF. As DNA, the CDR3 is TGTGCCAGCAGCCGCGAACAGGGGGCAACGTATGGCTACACCTTC.

The chain recombines TRBV6-1 with TRBJ2-1, with D unresolved. CDR1 MNHNS and CDR2 SASEGT come from the germline V gene. Trimming pared 2 bases from V and 4 bases from J, leaving 15 bases between. The CDR3 sequence is 16 residues long. The CDR3 region is CASSEILGSAYNEQFF. The CDR3 DNA reads TGTGCCAGCAGTGAAATTCTAGGGTCAGCTTACAATGAGCAGTTCTTC.

The rearrangement joins TRBV2 to TRBJ2-7, with 9 bases that match TRBD1. The ends lost 7 bases at V and 5 bases at J; junction bases unmatched: 6. This CDR3 has 13 amino acids. Germline loops: CDR1 SNHLY, CDR2 FYNNEI. CDR3 region: CASIRTGVHEQYF. CDR3 bases: TGTGCCAGCATTCGGACAGGGGTCCACGAGCAGTACTTC.

The chain uses TRBV14 and TRBJ2-2; D gene unclear. The CDR3 consists of 14 residues. From germline, CDR1 is SGHDN and CDR2 FVKESK. V was pared by 4 bases and J by 6 bases, with 12 bases between. In DNA form, the CDR3 reads TGTGCCAGCAGCCCGTTCGTTGGAGCCGGGGAGCTGTTTTTT. It codes for CASSPFVGAGELFF.

The chain employs TRBV19 and TRBJ1-2; D is perhaps TRBD1 (6 bases). Germline V gene lookup returns CDR1 LNHDA and CDR2 SQIVND (reference sequence). Trimming left V 6 bases short and J 0 bases short, with 23 bases between. CDR3 length: 18 residues. CDR3 loop: CASRDLLRQALSNYGYTF. The CDR3 DNA sequence: TGTGCCAGTAGAGACCTCCTCCGACAGGCCCTATCTAACTATGGCTACACCTTC.

To note about this clonotype: A read error may account for a junction end that differs from germline. V is TRBV20-1 and J is TRBJ1-5; tentatively, D is TRBD1 (5 bases). The CDR3 is 15 amino acids. Germline values: CDR1 DFQATT, CDR2 SNEGSKA (reference sequence). This CDR3 is CSARDTGGSNQPQQF. DNA of the CDR3: TGCAGTGCTAGAGATACCGGGGGAAGCAATCAGCCCCAGCAGTTT.

The sample holds one count of this clonotype. The V gene is TRBV23-1, the J gene TRBJ2-3; TRBD2 matches 13 bases. TRBV23-1 is placed among ORFs of uncertain function. CDR3 length: 15 residues. The V gene end was trimmed by 4 bases and the J gene end by 6 bases; junction bases not matched to a gene: 4. The CDR3 nucleotides read TGCGCCAGCAGTCCACTAGCGGGAGGGGATGATACGCAGTATTTT. It yields the protein CASSPLAGGDDTQYF.

The CDR3 region is CSVLAYGGELFF. CDR3 bases: TGCAGCGTGCTGGCCTACGGCGGGGAGCTGTTTTTT. The genes are TRBV29-1 and TRBJ2-2; D not certain. From germline, CDR1 is SQVTM and CDR2 ANQGSEA. The length of the CDR3 is 12 residues. With 6 bases removed from V and 7 bases from J, the gap between germline ends came to 12 bases.

The J gene is TRBJ2-1, the V gene TRBV9; D perhaps matches TRBD2 (5 bases). Trimming stripped 1 base from V and 13 bases from J, with 12 bases between. Looked up from germline, CDR1 is SGDLS and CDR2 is YYNGEE. The CDR3 has 12 amino acids. The CDR3 sequence is CASSVTREYQFF. The CDR3 bases are TGTGCCAGCAGCGTAACTAGGGAGTATCAGTTCTTC.

The chain employs TRBV29-1 and TRBJ1-5; 7 nucleotides match TRBD1. The V gene end was trimmed by 6 bases and the J gene end by 5 bases; junction bases not matched to a gene: 7. Germline CDR1 SQVTM, CDR2 ANQGSEA. CDR3 length: 13 residues. The CDR3 nucleotides read TGCAGCGTCGGACAGGCCAGGGATCAGCCCCAGCATTTT. It is translated as CSVGQARDQPQHF.

This chain links TRBV5-1 with TRBJ2-2; 9 nucleotides align to TRBD1. V gave up 1 base and J gave up 2 bases; unmatched junction bases: 6. The germline V gene encodes CDR1 SGHRS and CDR2 YFSETQ. This CDR3 is built from 17 residues. The CDR3 loop is CASSLRTGATNTGELFF. The CDR3 region has the DNA TGCGCCAGCAGCTTGAGGACAGGGGCCACCAACACCGGGGAGCTGTTTTTT.

The chain recombines TRBV2 with TRBJ1-3; D unclear. Per the germline V gene, CDR1 is SNHLY and CDR2 is FYNNEI. Trimming stripped 3 bases from V and 3 bases from J, with 6 bases between. This CDR3 is built from 13 residues. CDR3 sequence (DNA): TGTGCCAGCAGTGAGGGGTTTGGAAACACCATATATTTT. Protein: CASSEGFGNTIYF.

The chain uses TRBV5-1 and TRBJ2-1; 9 bases agree with TRBD2. J lost 9 bases, V lost 4 bases, and 8 bases had no gene match. The CDR3 has 14 amino acids. The germline V gene has CDR1 SGHRS and CDR2 YFSETQ. The CDR3 reads CASSASGGFLEQFF. The CDR3 coding sequence is TGCGCCAGCAGCGCAAGCGGGGGGTTCCTTGAGCAGTTCTTC.

The chain recombines TRBV7-2 with TRBJ2-3; tentatively, D is TRBD1 or TRBD2 (5 bases each). Looked up from germline, CDR1 is SGHTA and CDR2 is FQGNSA. This CDR3 is built from 11 residues. Between the trimmed V and J ends, which lost 4 bases and 12 bases, there was a span of 11 bases. The CDR3 DNA reads as TGTGCCAGCAGCTGGCCGGGGCCTCAGTATTTT. Residues: CASSWPGPQYF.

V and J are TRBV9 and TRBJ2-1; 9 bases map to TRBD2. The germline gives CDR1 SGDLS, CDR2 YYNGEE. V trimming: 3 bases; J trimming: 5 bases; junction bases outside the gene matches: 6. This CDR3 spans 15 amino acids. CDR3: CASSGGLARDNEQFF. The CDR3 DNA reads as TGTGCCAGCAGCGGGGGACTAGCAAGAGACAATGAGCAGTTCTTC.

The V call is TRBV6-2 or TRBV6-3, the J call TRBJ2-5; unclear D gene. The CDR3 length is 14 residues. Trimming stripped 2 bases from V and 1 base from J, with 8 bases between. Germline V gives CDR1 MNHEY, CDR2 SVGEGT. DNA for the CDR3: TGTGCCAGCAGTTACCCGACGGGCCAAGAGACCCAGTACTTC. It specifies CASSYPTGQETQYF.